The 14 T cell receptor beta chains in this list originate from one sample, sequenced in a study of blood T cell repertoires in COVID-19 (TCRdb year 2020). Library prep was done by the immunoSEQ multiplex PCR assay. The clones in this table, taken by TCRdb from immuneACCESS, are in-frame only. Not every clone is retained; where verified, under half of the shortfall comes from an unresolved V gene, and the cause of the rest is unknown. For this sample the table gives some 250,000 clones, of which approximately 83% were detected only once. The top ten hold approximately 1.9% of the sample. Sequencing was performed on PBMCs or T cells enriched from blood (not recorded which). Receptors originate from a woman aged 50 to 65 who had recovered from COVID-19.

There are a few counts of this clone. The rearrangement links TRBV6-5 to TRBJ2-1; TRBD2 might be the D (6 bases). The CDR3 length is 15 residues. In germline, CDR1 is MNHEY, CDR2 SVGAGI. The V gene lost 2 bases and the J gene lost 3 bases, with 11 bases spanning the gap. CDR3 sequence: CASSYIGGIYNEQFF. In nucleotides, the CDR3 is TGTGCCAGCAGTTACATTGGGGGGATCTACAATGAGCAGTTCTTC.

V and J are TRBV7-6 and TRBJ1-4; 10 nucleotides align to TRBD1. From germline, CDR1 is SGHVS and CDR2 FNYEAQ. The CDR3 covers 15 residues. Germline trimming cut 5 bases from V and 8 bases from J; bases unmatched to any gene: 8. The CDR3 nucleotides are TGTGCCAGCAGCCCCGGGACAGGGGAAAACGAAAAACTGTTTTTT. It codes for CASSPGTGENEKLFF. Full variable domain (rest looked up from reference TRBV7-6 and TRBJ1-4): GAGVSQSPRYKVTKRGQDVALRCDPISGHVSLYWYRQALGQGPEFLTYFNYEAQQDKSGLPNDRFSAERPEGSISTLTIQRTEQRDSAMYRCASSPGTGENEKLFFGSGTQLSVL.

The chain joins TRBV5-5 to TRBJ2-5; possibly TRBD2 for D (6 bases). Trimming removed 0 bases at V and 5 bases at J, with 17 bases between. This CDR3 comprises 16 residues. The germline CDR1 and CDR2 sequences are SGHKS and YYEKEE (reference sequence). CDR3 in DNA: TGTGCCAGCAGCTTGGGAGCTAGCGACTTTGGGGAGACCCAGTACTTC. It yields the protein CASSLGASDFGETQYF. Supplemented by reference TRBV5-5 and TRBJ2-5, the full variable domain reads DAGVTQSPTHLIKTRGQQVTLRCSPISGHKSVSWYQQVLGQGPQFIFQYYEKEERGRGNFPDRFSARQFPNYSSELNVNALLLGDSALYLCASSLGASDFGETQYFGPGTRLLVL.

The V call is TRBV7-9, the J call TRBJ1-3; D not certain. Germline V lookup: CDR1 SEHNR, CDR2 FQNEAQ (reference sequence). Trimming took 5 bases from V and 3 from J, leaving 14 bases between them. This CDR3 has 15 residues. In DNA, the CDR3 is TGTGCCAGCAGCCCCCGGGTGTCTTTTGGAAACACCATATATTTT. Its protein product is CASSPRVSFGNTIYF.

The chain joins TRBV9 to TRBJ1-3, with 9 bases matching TRBD1. With V trimmed by 0 bases and J by 4 bases, 8 bases remained unmatched. Germline lookup yields CDR1 SGDLS and CDR2 YYNGEE. The CDR3 covers 17 residues. The CDR3 DNA reads as TGTGCCAGCAGCGTAGTTCCGACAGGGGGATCGGGAAACACCATATATTTT. It encodes CASSVVPTGGSGNTIYF.

The V call is TRBV28, the J call TRBJ1-6; no clear D. The ends were cut back, 2 bases at V and 16 bases at J, with 9 bases in the middle. CDR1 and CDR2 from the germline V gene are MDHEN and SYDVKM. The CDR3 extends over 11 amino acids. The CDR3 region is CASSLTEALHF. As DNA, the CDR3 is TGTGCCAGCAGTTTAACCGAAGCTCTCCACTTT.

The gene calls are TRBV7-9 and TRBJ2-5; 12 positions match TRBD1. V dropped 1 base and J dropped 5; count of bases not matched to a gene: 8. CDR1 and CDR2 from the germline V gene are SEHNR and FQNEAQ (reference sequence). The CDR3 contains 17 residues. This CDR3 reads CASSLVRGQGAWETQYF. CDR3 nucleotides: TGTGCCAGCAGCTTAGTTCGGGGACAGGGGGCGTGGGAGACCCAGTACTTC. Variable domain in full (rest from reference TRBV7-9 and TRBJ2-5): DTGVSQNPRHKITKRGQNVTFRCDPISEHNRLYWYRQTLGQGPEFLTYFQNEAQLEKSRLLSDRFSAERPKGSFSTLEIQRTEQGDSAMYLCASSLVRGQGAWETQYFGPGTRLLVL.

This chain connects TRBV28 to TRBJ1-1; D is uncertain. The CDR3 is 12 residues long. Germline-derived CDR1 and CDR2 are MDHEN and SYDVKM. With 5 bases removed from V and 9 bases from J, the gap between germline ends came to 13 bases. The CDR3 reads CASSPRVSKAFF. The DNA of the CDR3 is TGTGCCAGCAGTCCACGGGTCTCGAAAGCTTTCTTT.

The chain is built from TRBV19 and TRBJ2-5; 8 bases agree with TRBD2. Germline V gives CDR1 LNHDA, CDR2 SQIVND (reference sequence). The CDR3 has 15 residues. J was trimmed by 5 bases and V by 5 bases; bases with no gene match: 10. The CDR3, as DNA: TGTGCCAGTAGTGGGGGGACTAGAAGGATCGAGACCCAGTACTTC. Its protein is CASSGGTRRIETQYF.

V usage is TRBV7-9 and J usage is TRBJ2-3; possibly TRBD2 for D (5 bases). The V end was cut by 0 bases, the J end by 2 bases, with 9 bases between. CDR1 is SEHNR and CDR2 is FQNEAQ in the germline V gene (reference sequence). The CDR3 is 15 residues long. The chain's CDR3 is CASSLADFYTDTQYF. Written as DNA, the CDR3 is TGTGCCAGCAGCTTAGCGGACTTCTACACAGATACGCAGTATTTT.

The genes are TRBV28 and TRBJ1-4; D may be TRBD1 (6 bases). The CDR3 loop spans 15 amino acids. Germline V lookup: CDR1 MDHEN, CDR2 SYDVKM. Trimming stripped 4 bases from V and 5 bases from J, with 14 bases between. The CDR3, as DNA: TGTGCCAGCAGTTCGAACGGACAGCCGAATGAAAAACTGTTTTTT. As protein: CASSSNGQPNEKLFF. Full variable domain (missing parts from reference TRBV28 and TRBJ1-4): DVKVTQSSRYLVKRTGEKVFLECVQDMDHENMFWYRQDPGLGLRLIYFSYDVKMKEKGDIPEGYSVSREKKERFSLILESASTNQTSMYLCASSSNGQPNEKLFFGSGTQLSVL.

This chain links TRBV9 with TRBJ2-5; possible D gene TRBD1, 6 bases. The germline V and J ends were trimmed by 3 bases and 3 bases, with 9 bases remaining between them. The length of the CDR3 is 13 residues. Germline loops: CDR1 SGDLS, CDR2 YYNGEE. The CDR3 loop is CASSGTAKETQYF. In DNA form, the CDR3 reads TGTGCCAGCAGCGGGACAGCAAAAGAGACCCAGTACTTC.

V usage is TRBV5-1 and J usage is TRBJ2-3, with D possibly TRBD2 on 6 matching bases. The germline V gene encodes CDR1 SGHRS and CDR2 YFSETQ. The CDR3 runs to 18 residues. V was shortened by 0 bases and J by 1 base, with 18 bases between the two germline ends. CDR3 region: CASSLEEVGSGGTDTQYF. The CDR3 DNA reads as TGCGCCAGCAGCTTGGAAGAGGTCGGTAGCGGAGGCACAGATACGCAGTATTTT.

The genes are TRBV27 and TRBJ2-5; 11 bases map to TRBD2. Germline V lookup: CDR1 MNHEY, CDR2 SMNVEV (reference sequence). There are 15 residues in the CDR3. Trimming took 6 bases from V and 4 from J; bases not matched to a gene: 7. The DNA for the CDR3 is TGTGCCAGCAGCTCGACTAGCGGGATAGCAGAGACCCAGTACTTC. This translates into CASSSTSGIAETQYF.